The 29 T cell receptor beta chains given below trace back to one sample, sequenced in a study of technical replicates of blood from a few donors. TCRdb keeps only in-frame clones here, not all; method: immunoSEQ multiplex PCR. The sample has roughly 92,000 clones; 85% to 95% are singletons. Sequenced: T cells isolated from PBMCs. The receptors here all came from a human donor in good health.

This chain uses TRBV19 with TRBJ1-2; TRBD1 aligns across 10 bases. J gave up 5 bases and V 4 bases, and 7 bases lay outside the gene matches. The CDR3 consists of 15 residues. Germline V gene data show CDR1 as LNHDA and CDR2 as SQIVND (reference sequence). CDR3 nucleotides: TGTGCCAGTAGTAAGGCCGGGACAGGGGAATATGGCTACACCTTC. Translated, it gives CASSKAGTGEYGYTF.

The V and J genes are TRBV30 and TRBJ2-2, with D uncertain. The CDR3 runs 14 residues. The V end was cut by 1 base, the J end by 2 bases, with 8 bases between. Germline V lookup: CDR1 GTSNPN, CDR2 SVGIG (reference sequence). The CDR3 nucleotides are TGTGCCTGGAGTGCGGTTAGCAACACCGGGGAGCTGTTTTTT. Protein: CAWSAVSNTGELFF.

This rearrangement joins TRBV5-3 to TRBJ2-7; D is unclear. TRBV5-3 is given ORF status, its function remaining uncertain. Trimming removed 7 bases from V and 6 bases from J, with 11 bases in between. The CDR3 contains 11 residues. The CDR3 reads CARHQLIEQYF. The CDR3 DNA reads TGTGCCAGACACCAACTTATCGAGCAGTACTTC.

This clone was seen once. The chain links TRBV2 to TRBJ1-5; TRBD1 aligns across 8 bases. Germline CDR1 SNHLY, CDR2 FYNNEI. There are 16 residues in the CDR3. With 6 bases clipped from V and 5 bases from J, the junction kept 12 bases outside the gene matches. The CDR3 DNA reads TGTGCCAGCAGAGGGGACAGGTTGAACCGCGATCAGCCCCAGCATTTT. It translates to CASRGDRLNRDQPQHF.

V and J are TRBV28 and TRBJ1-1; perhaps TRBD1 as D (5 bases). This CDR3 contains 14 residues. Trimming stripped 2 bases from V and 2 bases from J, with 9 bases between. Germline V lookup: CDR1 MDHEN, CDR2 SYDVKM. CDR3 bases: TGTGCCAGCAGTTTACGACAGCTTAACACTGAAGCTTTCTTT. It encodes CASSLRQLNTEAFF.

This chain uses TRBV11-3 with TRBJ1-1, with D possibly matching TRBD1 (5 bases). The CDR3 totals 16 residues. Germline values: CDR1 SGHNT, CDR2 YENEEA. The V end was cut by 5 bases, the J end by 7 bases, with 23 bases between. Here the CDR3 DNA reads TGTGCCAGCAGCAATTCCGGGACTTCCCTGGGAGGTGAAGCTTTCTTT. Translation: CASSNSGTSLGGEAFF.

The chain carries TRBV19 and TRBJ1-1, with 10 bases aligning to TRBD1. CDR1 and CDR2 from the germline V gene are LNHDA and SQIVND (reference sequence). V was clipped by 7 bases and J by 0 bases; unmatched bases: 2. The CDR3 spans 14 residues. Here the CDR3 reads CASIGTGVNTEAFF. The CDR3 bases are TGTGCCAGTATAGGGACAGGGGTGAACACTGAAGCTTTCTTT. The entire variable domain, with the rest obtained from reference TRBV19 and TRBJ1-1, is as follows: DGGITQSPKYLFRKEGQNVTLSCEQNLNHDAMYWYRQDPGQGLRLIYYSQIVNDFQKGDIAEGYSVSREKKESFPLTVTSAQKNPTAFYLCASIGTGVNTEAFFGQGTRLTVV.

This chain uses TRBV6-5 with TRBJ1-4; a possible D gene is TRBD1 (6 bases). The CDR3 runs 16 residues. Per germline, CDR1 MNHEY and CDR2 SVGAGI. Between the trimmed V and J ends, which lost 4 bases and 1 base, there was a span of 13 bases. CDR3 bases: TGTGCCAGCAGTTCGGCGCCAGGGGTAACTAATGAAAAACTGTTTTTT. Protein: CASSSAPGVTNEKLFF.

This chain links TRBV10-3 with TRBJ2-1, with 15 bases that match TRBD2. V gave up 2 bases and J gave up 7 bases; unmatched junction bases: 0. The germline V gene encodes CDR1 ENHRY and CDR2 SYGVKD. The CDR3 spans 15 residues. CDR3 bases: TGTGCCATCAGTGAGGGACTAGCGGGAGGGAATGAGCAGTTCTTC. This gives the protein CAISEGLAGGNEQFF.

This chain joins TRBV28 and TRBJ1-2; no definite D call. V shed 3 bases and J shed 0 bases, with 8 bases lying between them. Germline V gene lookup returns CDR1 MDHEN and CDR2 SYDVKM. The CDR3 consists of 14 residues. DNA of the CDR3: TGTGCCAGCAGTTTGTACGCGGCTAACTATGGCTACACCTTC. Translating it yields CASSLYAANYGYTF.

The chain has TRBV21-1 and TRBJ2-6; TRBD1 is the table's D call, not checked against the DNA. TRBV21-1 constitutes a pseudogene. This CDR3 is built from 18 residues. The CDR3 DNA sequence: TGTGCCAGCAGCAAAGCGAATCAGGTCCTCTCTGGGGCCAACGTCCTGACTTTC. Protein: CASSKANQVLSGANVLTF.

On this clone itself: An end of the junction differs from the germline gene, which may be a read error. The chain employs TRBV7-8 and TRBJ2-7; 9 nucleotides align to TRBD1. Germline CDR1 is SGHVS and CDR2 is FQNEAQ. CDR3 size: 14 residues. The CDR3 region is CASNLQGAGYEQYF. Written as DNA, the CDR3 is TGTGCCAGCAACTTACAGGGGGCGGGATACGAGCAGTACTTC.

This chain joins TRBV19 and TRBJ2-7; 8 bases are shared with TRBD1. V was pared by 5 bases and J by 4 bases, with 10 bases of the junction left unmatched. This CDR3 region has 15 residues. Germline V gene data show CDR1 as LNHDA and CDR2 as SQIVND (reference sequence). CDR3 DNA: TGTGCCAGTAGTGCCAGGGGGCAAAACCCTTACGAGCAGTACTTC. Protein: CASSARGQNPYEQYF.

This rearrangement joins TRBV7-3 to TRBJ2-1; 9 bases line up with TRBD2. There are 14 residues in the CDR3. V was pared by 5 bases and J by 9 bases, with 8 bases of the junction left unmatched. Germline V gives CDR1 SGHTA, CDR2 FQGTGA. The CDR3 DNA reads TGTGCCAGCAGCCTCCTAGGCGGGAGGGCTGAGCAGTTCTTC. Protein product: CASSLLGGRAEQFF.

The chain is built from TRBV5-1 and TRBJ2-2; a possible D gene is TRBD1 (6 bases). Trimming cost V 0 bases and J 6 bases, with 6 bases left between them. Germline V gives CDR1 SGHRS, CDR2 YFSETQ. This CDR3 is 13 amino acids long. The CDR3 protein is CASSLEGAGELFF. The CDR3 nucleotides are TGCGCCAGCAGCTTGGAGGGGGCCGGGGAGCTGTTTTTT.

The chain has TRBV7-9 and TRBJ2-2, with 11 bases aligning to TRBD2. V was pared by 4 bases and J by 11 bases, with 9 bases of the junction left unmatched. This CDR3 is 15 amino acids long. Per the germline V gene, CDR1 is SEHNR and CDR2 is FQNEAQ (reference sequence). CDR3: CASSSLAGGTHELFF. In DNA form, the CDR3 reads TGTGCCAGCAGCTCGCTAGCGGGAGGAACTCATGAGCTGTTTTTT. Full variable domain (remainder filled in from reference TRBV7-9 and TRBJ2-2): DTGVSQNPRHKITKRGQNVTFRCDPISEHNRLYWYRQTLGQGPEFLTYFQNEAQLEKSRLLSDRFSAERPKGSFSTLEIQRTEQGDSAMYLCASSSLAGGTHELFFGEGSRLTVL.

J is TRBJ2-7 and V is TRBV2, with 12 bases lining up with TRBD2. There are 15 residues in the CDR3. The germline gives CDR1 SNHLY, CDR2 FYNNEI. V lost 7 bases and J lost 3; bases outside the gene matches: 7. This chain's CDR3 is CASKVTSGSFYEQYF. The CDR3, as DNA: TGTGCCAGCAAAGTGACTAGCGGGAGTTTCTACGAGCAGTACTTC.

V and J are TRBV19 and TRBJ1-1; no firm D call. Germline V lookup: CDR1 LNHDA, CDR2 SQIVND (reference sequence). The ends were cut back, 3 bases at V and 1 base at J, with 12 bases in the middle. The length of the CDR3 is 15 residues. CDR3 in DNA: TGTGCCAGTAGTATGATTCCCGCGTGGAACACTGAAGCTTTCTTT. Amino acid sequence: CASSMIPAWNTEAFF. Supplemented by reference TRBV19 and TRBJ1-1, the full variable domain reads DGGITQSPKYLFRKEGQNVTLSCEQNLNHDAMYWYRQDPGQGLRLIYYSQIVNDFQKGDIAEGYSVSREKKESFPLTVTSAQKNPTAFYLCASSMIPAWNTEAFFGQGTRLTVV.

This sequence joins TRBV28 and TRBJ2-3; 9 bases align to TRBD2. There are 14 residues in the CDR3. CDR1 is MDHEN and CDR2 is SYDVKM in the germline V gene. Losses at the gene ends were 6 bases for V and 8 bases for J; bases not matched to a gene: 9. The CDR3 region has the DNA TGTGCCAGCAGACCCCTTGCGGGAGGGGGTACGCAGTATTTT. Protein product: CASRPLAGGGTQYF. Based on the CDR3 plus reference TRBV28 and TRBJ2-3, the full variable domain is DVKVTQSSRYLVKRTGEKVFLECVQDMDHENMFWYRQDPGLGLRLIYFSYDVKMKEKGDIPEGYSVSREKKERFSLILESASTNQTSMYLCASRPLAGGGTQYFGPGTRLTVL.

The chain links TRBV7-2 to TRBJ1-1; D gene unclear. With 5 bases removed from V and 1 base from J, the gap between germline ends came to 14 bases. From germline, CDR1 is SGHTA and CDR2 FQGNSA. The CDR3 has 15 amino acids. The CDR3 DNA sequence: TGTGCCAGCAGCCCTAAGAGGGCTCGGAACACTGAAGCTTTCTTT. This gives the protein CASSPKRARNTEAFF.

The rearrangement joins TRBV20-1 to TRBJ2-5; perhaps TRBD2 as D (6 bases). Germline lookup yields CDR1 DFQATT and CDR2 SNEGSKA (reference sequence). V was clipped by 7 bases and J by 2 bases, with 8 bases between them. The CDR3 extends over 11 amino acids. As DNA, the CDR3 is TGCAGTGTAGGGAGGCAAGAGACCCAGTACTTC. As protein: CSVGRQETQYF.

V is TRBV25-1 and J is TRBJ2-7; TRBD1 matches at 8 bases. This CDR3 has 14 amino acids. Germline CDR1 MGHDK, CDR2 SYGVNS. J lost 4 bases, V lost 2 bases, and 4 bases had no gene match. The CDR3 bases are TGTGCCAGCAGTGAAGGACAGGGTTGGTACGAGCAGTACTTC. Translation: CASSEGQGWYEQYF.

This clone came up once. The rearrangement uses TRBV28 and TRBJ2-1, with 9 bases that match TRBD2. This CDR3 has 13 residues. Germline CDR1 and CDR2: MDHEN and SYDVKM. The V and J ends lost 8 bases and 6 bases, in that order; junction bases with no gene match: 5. Here the CDR3 reads CASFGGRVNEQFF. CDR3 sequence (DNA): TGTGCCAGCTTTGGCGGGAGGGTCAATGAGCAGTTCTTC.

The rearrangement uses TRBV5-4 and TRBJ2-7, with no clear D. The CDR3 runs 12 residues. Germline V gene sequence: CDR1 SGHNT, CDR2 YYREEE (reference sequence). V lost 2 bases and J 6 bases, leaving 9 bases between the germline ends. CDR3 in DNA: TGTGCCAGCAGCTTTTCTCCGTCCGAGCAGTACTTC. This gives the protein CASSFSPSEQYF.

The chain links TRBV5-4 to TRBJ1-4; maybe TRBD1 (5 bases). The CDR3 is made up of 15 amino acids. Germline CDR1 reads SGHNT; CDR2 reads YYREEE (reference sequence). V was trimmed by 4 bases and J by 3 bases, leaving 13 bases between them. The DNA for the CDR3 is TGTGCCAGCAGCCAAAGCGGGGGAGCTAATGAAAAACTGTTTTTT. This sequence encodes CASSQSGGANEKLFF. The full variable domain, in which reference TRBV5-4 and TRBJ1-4 provide the parts outside the CDR3, is ETGVTQSPTHLIKTRGQQVTLRCSSQSGHNTVSWYQQALGQGPQFIFQYYREEENGRGNFPPRFSGLQFPNYSSELNVNALELDDSALYLCASSQSGGANEKLFFGSGTQLSVL.

The count of this clone is one. This chain connects TRBV19 to TRBJ2-3; 7 bases map to TRBD2. V lost 1 base, J lost 3 bases, and 4 bases stayed unmatched. This CDR3 contains 15 residues. The germline gives CDR1 LNHDA, CDR2 SQIVND (reference sequence). CDR3 DNA sequence: TGTGCCAGTAGTATAGTAAGCGGGAATACAGATACGCAGTATTTT. Translation gives CASSIVSGNTDTQYF.

The genes are TRBV28 and TRBJ2-7; D might be TRBD1 (5 bases). V gave up 7 bases and J gave up 3 bases, with 10 bases separating them. The CDR3 consists of 12 residues. Germline V CDR1 and CDR2: MDHEN, SYDVKM. CDR3 sequence: CASIADSYEQYF. CDR3 DNA sequence: TGTGCCAGCATCGCTGACAGCTACGAGCAGTACTTC.

The chain uses TRBV28 and TRBJ2-1; 7 nucleotides align to TRBD2. In germline, CDR1 is MDHEN, CDR2 SYDVKM. The CDR3 sequence is 14 residues long. V lost 2 bases and J lost 8; bases outside the gene matches: 6. CDR3 sequence (DNA): TGTGCCAGCAGTTTAAGCGGGGTCTGGGATGAGCAGTTCTTC. It specifies CASSLSGVWDEQFF.

The rearrangement joins TRBV11-2 to TRBJ1-2; unclear D gene. Germline CDR1 SGHAT, CDR2 FQNNGV. The ends were cut back, 5 bases at V and 4 bases at J, with 5 bases in the middle. CDR3 size: 11 residues. The CDR3 DNA reads as TGTGCCAGCAGCAACAGCTATGGCTACACCTTC. This encodes CASSNSYGYTF. Based on the CDR3 plus reference TRBV11-2 and TRBJ1-2, the full variable domain is EAGVAQSPRYKIIEKRQSVAFWCNPISGHATLYWYQQILGQGPKLLIQFQNNGVVDDSQLPKDRFSAERLKGVDSTLKIQPAKLEDSAVYLCASSNSYGYTFGSGTRLTVV.